This TCR beta chain was sequenced for a study of shared clonotypes between healthy human individuals. This clone was counted a single time. Its antigen is not identified. Overall study findings and caveats: The four-donor shared clonotypes exceeded non-shared clonotypes in generation probability, with non-shared ones scoring lower. Sharing across four donors was highest in naive CD4 (around 5%) and lowest in memory CD8 (about 0.4%). Few donors restricted represented genetic and exposure-history diversity. Sampling used blood alone; tissue repertoires probably differ.

The naive CD8 fraction comprised CD45RO-negative cells positively selected for CCR7 and excluded terminally differentiated effector memory CD45RA+ cells. CDR3 size: 15 residues. Trimming shortened V by 5 bases and J by 3 bases, and 17 bases separated the two germline ends. Per germline, CDR1 MDHEN and CDR2 SYDVKM. Some clones are missing from TCRdb's copy, which holds only in-frame ones; the method was immunoSEQ multiplex PCR. This sample has over 2 million clones, with over 85% found just once. This clonotype originated in a man aged 18 to 29 in good health. Sample: naive CD8+ T cells sorted from blood. The chain is built from TRBV28 and TRBJ2-7; the D gene is possibly TRBD1 (5 bases). The CDR3 DNA reads as TGTGCCAGCAGTCCAGACAGAGATTATATCTACGAGCAGTACTTC. This encodes CASSPDRDYIYEQYF.